The 9 T cell receptor beta chains below all came from one sample that was sequenced in a study of T-cell memory formation after mild COVID-19. TCRdb ran MiXCR on the 5' RACE reads and lists one entry per CDR3 protein. The sample lists about 84,000 distinct CDR3 sequences, approximately 14% seen once, with 31% in the top ten. The specimen sequenced was PBMCs or a T cell subset sorted from them (not recorded which). All receptors derive from an adult woman who had mild COVID-19 (a few samples of this study predate the infection). Cell type and time point are not known.

Details on this clonotype: A read error may explain this, as a much larger clone is one base away. The chain has TRBV20-1 and TRBJ2-7; no definite D call. Deletions cut 3 bases from V and 2 bases from J, with 14 bases between. The CDR3 is made up of 14 amino acids. Germline V gene data show CDR1 as DFQATT and CDR2 as SNEGSKA (reference sequence). The CDR3 DNA reads TGCAGTGCTAGCGCGCGCTGGTATCCCTACGAGCAGTACTTC. It encodes CSASARWYPYEQYF.

The chain is built from TRBV7-6 and TRBJ2-6; D is unresolved. Germline V gene sequence: CDR1 SGHVS, CDR2 FNYEAQ. This CDR3 contains 18 residues. V lost 6 bases and J lost 0, with 18 bases in between. The CDR3 coding sequence is TGTGCCAGCAGTTTAACCCCTCTGTTAGGCTCTGGGGCCAACGTCCTGACTTTC. Amino acid sequence: CASSLTPLLGSGANVLTF.

This clonotype was counted only a few times. V is TRBV6-2 or TRBV6-3 and J is TRBJ2-3; TRBD1 is a possible D gene (6 bases). CDR3 length: 16 residues. Germline lookup yields CDR1 MNHEY and CDR2 SVGEGT. V was pared by 4 bases and J by 4 bases, with 18 bases between. CDR3 amino acids: CASSSGGDIGADTQYF. CDR3 nucleotides: TGTGCCAGCAGTTCGGGTGGGGACATCGGCGCAGATACGCAGTATTTT.

This clonotype was observed a few times. V is TRBV29-1 and J is TRBJ2-7; D is uncertain. The V and J ends lost 1 base and 7 bases respectively, with 14 bases between them. CDR1 SQVTM and CDR2 ANQGSEA come from the germline V gene. The CDR3 has 13 amino acids. The CDR3 loop is CSVEGAGPEEQYF. The CDR3 DNA follows: TGCAGCGTTGAAGGAGCAGGACCAGAAGAGCAGTACTTC.

V usage is TRBV11-3 and J usage is TRBJ2-7; tentatively, D is TRBD1 (7 bases). The germline gives CDR1 SGHNT, CDR2 YENEEA. Between the trimmed V and J ends, which lost 2 bases and 2 bases, there was a span of 10 bases. This CDR3 region has 14 residues. The CDR3 DNA is TGTGCCAGCAGCTTACCCAGGGGGGCCTACGAGCAGTACTTC. As protein: CASSLPRGAYEQYF. The complete variable domain, with remaining parts taken from reference TRBV11-3 and TRBJ2-7, reads EAGVVQSPRYKIIEKKQPVAFWCNPISGHNTLYWYLQNLGQGPELLIRYENEEAVDDSQLPKDRFSAERLKGVDSTLKIQPAELGDSAVYLCASSLPRGAYEQYFGPGTRLTVT.

This clonotype was counted ten times or more. V is TRBV4-3 and J is TRBJ2-1; D remains ambiguous. Germline V lookup: CDR1 LGHNA, CDR2 YSLEER. V dropped 1 base and J dropped 3 bases, with 19 bases sitting between them. The CDR3 has 18 residues. The CDR3 nucleotides are TGCGCCAGCAGCCAAGGAGCCTTCGAGCGAGAGTTCTACAATGAGCAGTTCTTC. This encodes CASSQGAFEREFYNEQFF.

The V call is TRBV9, the J call TRBJ2-1; 12 positions agree with TRBD2. J was trimmed by 8 bases and V by 4 bases; bases with no gene match: 7. Germline CDR1 and CDR2: SGDLS and YYNGEE. This CDR3 has 15 residues. Written as DNA, the CDR3 is TGTGCCAGCAGCCCTACTAGCGGGGGGATGGATGAGCAGTTCTTC. Translation: CASSPTSGGMDEQFF.

This rearrangement joins TRBV6-1 to TRBJ2-1, with TRBD2 matching over 16 bases. The V segment lost 3 bases and the J segment 9 bases; nucleotides outside the gene matches: 14. Germline V gives CDR1 MNHNS, CDR2 SASEGT. The CDR3 spans 19 residues. The CDR3 loop is CASSEATGLAGGPLFEQFF. The CDR3 DNA is TGTGCCAGCAGTGAGGCAACGGGACTAGCGGGAGGGCCCCTTTTTGAGCAGTTCTTC.

This clonotype was observed a few times. This chain links TRBV4-1 with TRBJ1-1; TRBD1 matches at 8 bases. CDR3 length: 17 amino acids. Per germline, CDR1 MGHRA and CDR2 YSYEKL. V was clipped by 5 bases and J by 0 bases; unmatched bases: 11. CDR3 DNA sequence: TGCGCCAGCAGCTACACCGGGACAGGCCTTATGAACACTGAAGCTTTCTTT. Amino acid sequence: CASSYTGTGLMNTEAFF.